This entry lists 5 T cell receptor beta chains sequenced from one sample in a study of OX40 agonist ivuxolimab in advanced cancers. Libraries were built with the immunoSEQ multiplex PCR assay. TCRdb provides this immuneACCESS table in a form limited to in-frame rearrangements. Some clones are lacking; in checked studies, under half of them reflect an unresolved V gene, and why the rest are absent is not known. The sample has 100,000 to 110,000 clones on record, around 91% of them singletons. The top ten hold about 0.15% of the sample. The specimen comprised CD4+ or CD8+ T cells sorted from blood, sampled in a trial of the OX40 agonist ivuxolimab. These receptors originate from an adult with an advanced solid tumor such as melanoma, head and neck, liver or kidney cancer.

This clone is a singleton in its sample. The genes are TRBV10-2 and TRBJ1-2; 10 bases are a match to TRBD1. Losses at the gene ends were 3 bases for V and 7 bases for J; bases not matched to a gene: 8. The germline CDR1 and CDR2 sequences are WSHSY and SAAADI. The length of the CDR3 is 15 residues. The CDR3 reads CASSERGQGVPGYTF. CDR3 in DNA: TGCGCCAGCAGTGAAAGAGGACAGGGGGTTCCTGGCTACACCTTC.

This chain connects TRBV7-2 to TRBJ1-1; 8 bases map to TRBD1. This CDR3 is built from 14 residues. Germline V gene lookup returns CDR1 SGHTA and CDR2 FQGNSA. The junction had 1 base not matched to a gene; V was cut back by 3 bases and J by 1 base. The CDR3 region has the DNA TGTGCCAGCAGCTTGGACAGGGCGAACACTGAAGCTTTCTTT. This gives the protein CASSLDRANTEAFF. The full variable domain, in which reference TRBV7-2 and TRBJ1-1 provide the parts outside the CDR3, is GAGVSQSPSNKVTEKGKDVELRCDPISGHTALYWYRQSLGQGLEFLIYFQGNSAPDKSGLPSDRFSAERTGGSVSTLTIQRTQQEDSAVYLCASSLDRANTEAFFGQGTRLTVV.

The chain carries TRBV7-7 and TRBJ1-1; D perhaps matches TRBD1 (5 bases). Germline V gene data show CDR1 as SSHAT and CDR2 as FNYEAQ (reference sequence). The CDR3 covers 13 residues. With 5 bases removed from V and 6 bases from J, the gap between germline ends came to 13 bases. CDR3 amino acids: CASSPVSGAEAFF. The CDR3, as DNA: TGTGCCAGCAGCCCGGTTTCGGGGGCTGAAGCTTTCTTT.

J is TRBJ1-5 and V is TRBV30; D not resolved. Deletions cut 5 bases from V and 3 bases from J, with 5 bases between. This CDR3 has 11 residues. CDR1 is GTSNPN and CDR2 is SVGIG in the germline V gene (reference sequence). The CDR3 bases are TGTGCCTGGGGGGACAATCAGCCCCAGCATTTT. It encodes CAWGDNQPQHF. The entire variable domain, with the rest obtained from reference TRBV30 and TRBJ1-5, is as follows: SQTIHQWPATLVQPVGSPLSLECTVEGTSNPNLYWYRQAAGRGLQLLFYSVGIGQISSEVPQNLSASRPQDRQFILSSKKLLLSDSGFYLCAWGDNQPQHFGDGTRLSIL.

The rearrangement links TRBV7-2 to TRBJ1-1; the D gene is possibly TRBD1 (5 bases). The CDR3 contains 12 residues. Germline V CDR1 and CDR2: SGHTA, FQGNSA. V was cut by 5 bases and J by 5 bases, with 9 bases left in between. CDR3 sequence reads: CASSPPGTEAFF. The DNA for the CDR3 is TGTGCCAGCAGCCCCCCAGGGACTGAAGCTTTCTTT.